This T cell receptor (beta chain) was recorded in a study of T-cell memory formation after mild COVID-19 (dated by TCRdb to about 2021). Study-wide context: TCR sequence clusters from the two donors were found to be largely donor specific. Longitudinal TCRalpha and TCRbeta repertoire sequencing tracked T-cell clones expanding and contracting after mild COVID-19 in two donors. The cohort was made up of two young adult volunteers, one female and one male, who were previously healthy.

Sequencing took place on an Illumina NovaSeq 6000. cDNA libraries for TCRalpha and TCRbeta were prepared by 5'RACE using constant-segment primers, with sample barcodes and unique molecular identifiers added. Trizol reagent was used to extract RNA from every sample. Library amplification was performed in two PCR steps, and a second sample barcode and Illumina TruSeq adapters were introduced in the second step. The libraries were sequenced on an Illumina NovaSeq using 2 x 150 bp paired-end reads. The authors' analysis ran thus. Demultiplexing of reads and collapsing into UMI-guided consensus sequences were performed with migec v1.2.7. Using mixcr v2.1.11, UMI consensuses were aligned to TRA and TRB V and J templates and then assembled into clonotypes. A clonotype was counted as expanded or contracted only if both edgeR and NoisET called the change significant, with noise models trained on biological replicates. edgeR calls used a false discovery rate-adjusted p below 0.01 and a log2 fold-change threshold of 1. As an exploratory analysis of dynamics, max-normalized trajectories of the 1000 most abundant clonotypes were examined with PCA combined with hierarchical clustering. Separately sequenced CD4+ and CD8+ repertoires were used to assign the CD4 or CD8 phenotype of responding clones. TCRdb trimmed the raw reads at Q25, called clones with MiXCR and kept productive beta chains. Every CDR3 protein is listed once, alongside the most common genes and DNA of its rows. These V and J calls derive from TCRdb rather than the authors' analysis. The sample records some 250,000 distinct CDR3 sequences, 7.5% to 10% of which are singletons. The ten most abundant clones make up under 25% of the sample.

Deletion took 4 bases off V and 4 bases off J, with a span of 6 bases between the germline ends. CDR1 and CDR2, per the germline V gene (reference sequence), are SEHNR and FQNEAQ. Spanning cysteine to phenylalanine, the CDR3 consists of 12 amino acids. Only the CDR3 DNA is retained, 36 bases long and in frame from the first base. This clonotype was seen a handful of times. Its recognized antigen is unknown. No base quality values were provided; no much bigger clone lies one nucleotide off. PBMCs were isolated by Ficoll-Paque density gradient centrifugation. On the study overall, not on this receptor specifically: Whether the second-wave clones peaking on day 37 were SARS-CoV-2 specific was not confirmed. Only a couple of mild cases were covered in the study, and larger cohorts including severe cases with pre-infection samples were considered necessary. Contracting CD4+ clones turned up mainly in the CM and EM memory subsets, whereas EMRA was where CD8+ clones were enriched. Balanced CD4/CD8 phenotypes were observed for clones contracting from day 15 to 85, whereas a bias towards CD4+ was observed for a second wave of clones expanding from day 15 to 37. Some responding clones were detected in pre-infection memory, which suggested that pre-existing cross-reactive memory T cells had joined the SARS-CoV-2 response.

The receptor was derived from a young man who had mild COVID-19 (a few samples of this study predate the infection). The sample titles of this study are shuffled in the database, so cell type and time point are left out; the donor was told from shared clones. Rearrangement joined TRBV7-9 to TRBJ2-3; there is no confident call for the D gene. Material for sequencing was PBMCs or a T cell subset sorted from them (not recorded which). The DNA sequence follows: TGTGCCAGCAGCTCAGGTTCAGATACGCAGTATTTT. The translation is CASSSGSDTQYF.